A selection of T cell receptor beta chains follows, all from one sample in a study of regulatory T cells in long-lasting Graves disease. TCRdb re-called the multiplex PCR reads through MiXCR, storing one row per CDR3 protein. The sample yields about 620,000 distinct CDR3 sequences, approximately 15% seen once. The data also belong to a second study, concerning T cells in Graves' hyperthyroidism and ophthalmopathy.

Material: peripheral blood mononuclear cells (PBMCs), obtained at new diagnosis, from a patient treated with antithyroid drugs. The receptors stem from a woman between 25 and 40 years old with Graves disease. Each CDR3 is given without its conserved first and last residue. Fields, in order: clone size, V gene, D gene, J gene, CDR3 protein. D genes are given only for firm matches. Clone size is stated in some rows and not others, as once, few, many or a class when expanded.

many,TRBV28,NA,TRBJ1-4,ASSSSGGGDEKLF
many,TRBV3-1,NA,TRBJ2-7,ASSLTDTVQY
many,TRBV28,NA,TRBJ1-1,ASRGGANTEAF
few,TRBV6-9,NA,TRBJ2-7,ASSYSDGVQY
many,TRBV6-9,TRBD2,TRBJ2-1,ASSYVLAVNEQF
few,TRBV5-5,NA,TRBJ1-1,ASTPGDGPFEAF
many,TRBV20-1,NA,TRBJ1-2,SATEGRVNYGYT
many,TRBV6-1,NA,TRBJ2-5,ASSEFRVETQY
NA,TRBV5-1,NA,TRBJ2-7,ASSLVRGDYEQY
NA,TRBV20-1,NA,TRBJ2-7,SARGGGPEQY
NA,TRBV6-2/TRBV6-3,NA,TRBJ2-1,ASSYADEQF
many,TRBV15,NA,TRBJ1-2,ATGNRRENYGYT
NA,TRBV6-2/TRBV6-3,TRBD1,TRBJ1-5,ASSYGTGSQPQH
few,TRBV20-1,NA,TRBJ2-1,SARGPLEGEQF
once,TRBV14,TRBD1,TRBJ1-6,ASSVQGEPSSPLH
few,TRBV10-2,NA,TRBJ1-5,AGGDFGQPQH